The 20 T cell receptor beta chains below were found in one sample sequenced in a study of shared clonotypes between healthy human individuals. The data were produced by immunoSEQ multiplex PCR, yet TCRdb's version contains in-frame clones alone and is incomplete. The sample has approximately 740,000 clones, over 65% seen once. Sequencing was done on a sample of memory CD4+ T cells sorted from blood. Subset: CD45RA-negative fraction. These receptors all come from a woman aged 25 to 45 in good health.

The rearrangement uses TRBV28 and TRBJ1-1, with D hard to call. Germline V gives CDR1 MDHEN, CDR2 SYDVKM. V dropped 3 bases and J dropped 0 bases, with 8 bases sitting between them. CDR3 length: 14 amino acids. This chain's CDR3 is CASSFGSVNTEAFF. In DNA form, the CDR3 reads TGTGCCAGCAGTTTCGGGTCGGTGAACACTGAAGCTTTCTTT.

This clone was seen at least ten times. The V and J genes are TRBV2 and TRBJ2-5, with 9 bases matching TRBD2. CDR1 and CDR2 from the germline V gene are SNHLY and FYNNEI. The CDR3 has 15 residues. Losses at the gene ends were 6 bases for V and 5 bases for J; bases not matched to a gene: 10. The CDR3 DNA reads TGTGCCAGCAGGGACCTTAGCGGGAGAGGGGAGACCCAGTACTTC. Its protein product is CASRDLSGRGETQYF. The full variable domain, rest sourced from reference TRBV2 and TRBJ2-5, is EPEVTQTPSHQVTQMGQEVILRCVPISNHLYFYWYRQILGQKVEFLVSFYNNEISEKSEIFDDQFSVERPDGSNFTLKIRSTKLEDSAMYFCASRDLSGRGETQYFGPGTRLLVL.

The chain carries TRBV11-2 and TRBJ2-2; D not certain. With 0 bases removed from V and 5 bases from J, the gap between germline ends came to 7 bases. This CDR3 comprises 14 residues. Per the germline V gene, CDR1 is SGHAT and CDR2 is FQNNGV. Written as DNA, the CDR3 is TGTGCCAGCAGCTTAGATCTTGGAACCGGGGAGCTGTTTTTT. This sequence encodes CASSLDLGTGELFF.

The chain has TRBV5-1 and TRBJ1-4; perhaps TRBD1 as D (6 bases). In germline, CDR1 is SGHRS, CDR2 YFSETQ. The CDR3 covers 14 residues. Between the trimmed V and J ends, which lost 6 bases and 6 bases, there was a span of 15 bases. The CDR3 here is CASTRDTKDEKLFF. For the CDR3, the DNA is TGCGCCAGCACCCGGGACACCAAGGATGAAAAACTGTTTTTT.

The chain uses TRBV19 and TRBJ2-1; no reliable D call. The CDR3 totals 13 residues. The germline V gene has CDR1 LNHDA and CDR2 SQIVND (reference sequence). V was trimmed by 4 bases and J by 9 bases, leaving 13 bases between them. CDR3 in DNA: TGTGCCAGTAGTACAAACCTAGATCGTGAGCAGTTCTTC. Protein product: CASSTNLDREQFF.

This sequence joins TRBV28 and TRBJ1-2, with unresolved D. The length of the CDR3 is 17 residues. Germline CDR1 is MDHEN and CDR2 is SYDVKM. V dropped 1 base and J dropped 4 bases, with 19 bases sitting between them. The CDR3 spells CASSLLAGTYSPYGYTF. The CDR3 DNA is TGTGCCAGCAGTTTATTGGCAGGAACATACAGCCCCTATGGCTACACCTTC.

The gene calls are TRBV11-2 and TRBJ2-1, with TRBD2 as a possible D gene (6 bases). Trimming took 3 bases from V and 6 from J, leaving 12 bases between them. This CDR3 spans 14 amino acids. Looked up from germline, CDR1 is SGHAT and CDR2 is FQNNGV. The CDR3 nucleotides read TGTGCCAGCAGCTTCACTAGCTCTAGCAATGAGCAGTTCTTC. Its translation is CASSFTSSSNEQFF. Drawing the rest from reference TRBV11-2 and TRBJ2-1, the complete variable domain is EAGVAQSPRYKIIEKRQSVAFWCNPISGHATLYWYQQILGQGPKLLIQFQNNGVVDDSQLPKDRFSAERLKGVDSTLKIQPAKLEDSAVYLCASSFTSSSNEQFFGPGTRLTVL.

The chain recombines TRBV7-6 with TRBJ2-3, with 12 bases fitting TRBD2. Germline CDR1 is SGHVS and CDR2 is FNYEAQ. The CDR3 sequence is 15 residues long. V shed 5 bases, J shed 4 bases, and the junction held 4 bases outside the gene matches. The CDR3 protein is CASSRRLAGADTQYF. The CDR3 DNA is TGTGCCAGCAGCCGTAGACTAGCGGGAGCAGATACGCAGTATTTT.

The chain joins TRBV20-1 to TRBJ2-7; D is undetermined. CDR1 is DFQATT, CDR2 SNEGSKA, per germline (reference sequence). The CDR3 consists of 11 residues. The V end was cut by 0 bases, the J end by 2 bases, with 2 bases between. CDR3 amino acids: CSAREAYEQYF. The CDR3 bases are TGCAGTGCTAGAGAAGCCTACGAGCAGTACTTC.

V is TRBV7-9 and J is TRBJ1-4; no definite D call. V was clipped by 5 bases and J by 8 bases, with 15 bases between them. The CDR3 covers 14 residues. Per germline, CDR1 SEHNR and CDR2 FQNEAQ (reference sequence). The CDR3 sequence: CASSPLLGEEKLFF. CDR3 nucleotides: TGTGCCAGCAGCCCTTTGCTGGGTGAGGAAAAACTGTTTTTT.

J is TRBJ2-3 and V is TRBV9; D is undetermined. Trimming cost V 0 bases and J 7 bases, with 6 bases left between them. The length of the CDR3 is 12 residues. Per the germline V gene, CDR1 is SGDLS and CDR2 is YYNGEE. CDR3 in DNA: TGTGCCAGCAGCGTAGCTGGCCATACGCAGTATTTT. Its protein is CASSVAGHTQYF.

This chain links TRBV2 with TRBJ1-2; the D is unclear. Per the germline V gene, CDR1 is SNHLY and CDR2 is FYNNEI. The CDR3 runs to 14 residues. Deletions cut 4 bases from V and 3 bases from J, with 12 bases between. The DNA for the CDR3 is TGTGCCAGCAGTGGGTCCGTGGAGTACTATGGCTACACCTTC. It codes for CASSGSVEYYGYTF.

CDR3 residues: CASSPPGQGASYGYTF. Here the CDR3 DNA reads TGTGCCAGCAGCCCTCCGGGACAGGGGGCGTCCTATGGCTACACCTTC. This chain links TRBV7-9 with TRBJ1-2; 12 nucleotides align to TRBD1. The V gene's germline CDR1 is SEHNR and CDR2 FQNEAQ (reference sequence). V was clipped by 5 bases and J by 4 bases; unmatched bases: 8. This CDR3 comprises 16 residues.

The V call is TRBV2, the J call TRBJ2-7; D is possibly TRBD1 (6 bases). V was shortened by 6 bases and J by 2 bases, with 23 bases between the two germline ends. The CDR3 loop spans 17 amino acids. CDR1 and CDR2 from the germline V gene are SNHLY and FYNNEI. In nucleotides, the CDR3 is TGTGCCAGCAGCCTCGGGACGACAGGAAAAGGGACCTACGAGCAGTACTTC. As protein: CASSLGTTGKGTYEQYF.

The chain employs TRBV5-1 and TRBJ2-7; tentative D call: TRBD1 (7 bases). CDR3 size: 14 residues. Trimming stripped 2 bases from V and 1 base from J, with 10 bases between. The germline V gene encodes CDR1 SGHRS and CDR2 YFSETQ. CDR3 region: CASSFRGESYEQYF. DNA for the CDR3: TGCGCCAGCAGCTTCAGGGGGGAATCCTACGAGCAGTACTTC.

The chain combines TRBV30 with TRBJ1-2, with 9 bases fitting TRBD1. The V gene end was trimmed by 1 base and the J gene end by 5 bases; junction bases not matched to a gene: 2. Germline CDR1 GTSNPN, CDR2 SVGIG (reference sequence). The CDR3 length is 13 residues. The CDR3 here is CAWSEQGAYGYTF. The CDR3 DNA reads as TGTGCCTGGAGTGAACAGGGGGCGTATGGCTACACCTTC.

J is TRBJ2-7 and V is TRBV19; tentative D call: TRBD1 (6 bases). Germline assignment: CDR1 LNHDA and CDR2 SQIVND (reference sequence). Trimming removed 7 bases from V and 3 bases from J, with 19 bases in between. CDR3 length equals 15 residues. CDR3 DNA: TGTGCCAGTATAGAGGACAGAAAATTTTACTACGAGCAGTACTTC. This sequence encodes CASIEDRKFYYEQYF.

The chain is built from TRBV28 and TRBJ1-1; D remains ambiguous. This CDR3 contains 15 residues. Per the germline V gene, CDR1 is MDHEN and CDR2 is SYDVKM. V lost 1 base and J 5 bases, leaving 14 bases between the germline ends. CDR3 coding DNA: TGTGCCAGCAGTTTATTTGGTCTCCGGCAGACTGAAGCTTTCTTT. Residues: CASSLFGLRQTEAFF.

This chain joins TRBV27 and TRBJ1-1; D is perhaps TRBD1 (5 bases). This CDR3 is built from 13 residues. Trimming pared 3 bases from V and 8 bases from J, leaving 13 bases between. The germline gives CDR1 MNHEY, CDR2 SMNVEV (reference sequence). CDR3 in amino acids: CASSLRLPGEAFF. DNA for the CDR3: TGTGCCAGCAGTTTGAGGCTGCCAGGGGAAGCTTTCTTT.

The CDR3 sequence: CASKGQGIGTIYF. In DNA, the CDR3 is TGTGCCAGCAAGGGACAGGGGATTGGCACCATATATTTT. The V call is TRBV2, the J call TRBJ1-3, with 10 bases identical to TRBD1. With 7 bases clipped from V and 9 bases from J, the junction kept 6 bases outside the gene matches. The CDR3 extends over 13 amino acids. Germline V lookup: CDR1 SNHLY, CDR2 FYNNEI.